Below are 15 T cell receptor beta chains sequenced from a single sample in a study of CD8 T cells in ankylosing spondylitis. MiXCR, applied by TCRdb to the 5' RACE reads, yields one record per CDR3 protein. The sample has more than 300,000 distinct CDR3 sequences, 11% seen once. Material for sequencing was blood, either unsorted or a sorted T cell fraction (not recorded which). All receptors come from a female donor with ankylosing spondylitis or in good health (not recorded which).

The sample holds many counts of this clonotype. This rearrangement joins TRBV5-1 to TRBJ1-1; tentatively, D is TRBD1 (5 bases). With 2 bases removed from V and 3 bases from J, the gap between germline ends came to 11 bases. Germline values: CDR1 SGHRS, CDR2 YFSETQ. The CDR3 runs to 14 residues. In nucleotides, the CDR3 is TGCGCCAGCAGCTTTGACAGACGGGACACTGAAGCTTTCTTT. Translation: CASSFDRRDTEAFF.

This clonotype was detected ten times or more. The chain combines TRBV6-1 with TRBJ2-1; 9 bases map to TRBD1. Trimming at V came to 3 bases and at J to 7 bases, leaving 1 base not matched to a gene. Germline loops: CDR1 MNHNS, CDR2 SASEGT. The CDR3 consists of 13 residues. The CDR3 bases are TGTGCCAGCAGTGAGGGGACAGGGAATGAGCAGTTCTTC. It encodes CASSEGTGNEQFF.

This rearrangement joins TRBV4-1 to TRBJ2-3, with 7 bases identical to TRBD1. This CDR3 region has 15 residues. From germline, CDR1 is MGHRA and CDR2 YSYEKL. V lost 4 bases to trimming and J lost 4 bases; unmatched junction nucleotides: 8. Here the CDR3 reads CASSPQTGVSDTQYF. CDR3 in DNA: TGCGCCAGCAGCCCACAAACAGGGGTGTCAGATACGCAGTATTTT.

This clonotype appeared a few times. V usage is TRBV9 and J usage is TRBJ1-3; D gene ambiguous. In germline, CDR1 is SGDLS, CDR2 YYNGEE. The CDR3 runs to 16 residues. The V end was cut by 2 bases, the J end by 0 bases, with 12 bases between. CDR3 sequence: CASSVGPLSSGNTIYF. As DNA, the CDR3 is TGTGCCAGCAGCGTTGGGCCTTTAAGCTCTGGAAACACCATATATTTT.

This clonotype was seen many times. The V call is TRBV15, the J call TRBJ1-2; D remains unclear. Germline-derived CDR1 and CDR2 are LNHNV and YYDKDF (reference sequence). The CDR3 has 12 amino acids. V was clipped by 0 bases and J by 6 bases, with 5 bases between them. The CDR3 sequence is CATSRDGDGYTF. The CDR3 nucleotides read TGTGCCACCAGCAGAGATGGCGATGGCTACACCTTC.

The chain is built from TRBV20-1 and TRBJ2-7, with 8 bases lining up with TRBD1. J gave up 2 bases and V 5 bases, and 8 bases lay outside the gene matches. The CDR3 length is 14 residues. Germline-derived CDR1 and CDR2 are DFQATT and SNEGSKA (reference sequence). DNA for the CDR3: TGCAGTGCTCACACCGGGACAGGCACCTACGAGCAGTACTTC. This gives the protein CSAHTGTGTYEQYF.

The V call is TRBV5-6, the J call TRBJ2-1; the D gene is possibly TRBD2 (5 bases). This CDR3 has 16 residues. V gave up 4 bases and J gave up 0 bases, with 14 bases separating them. CDR1 and CDR2 from the germline V gene are SGHDT and YYEEEE. The CDR3 DNA is TGTGCCAGCAGCCCGAGGGTCCGGAACTCCTACAATGAGCAGTTCTTC. Its translation: CASSPRVRNSYNEQFF.

The J gene is TRBJ2-4, the V gene TRBV5-1, with D uncertain. The CDR3 consists of 14 residues. Germline V gives CDR1 SGHRS, CDR2 YFSETQ. Trimming took off 0 bases at V and 5 bases at J, with 9 bases between the two ends. CDR3 DNA: TGCGCCAGCAGCTTGGGGGCTAGTCAAAACATTCAGTACTTC. Protein product: CASSLGASQNIQYF.

With regard to this clonotype: A much bigger clone sits one base away, suggesting this may be a read error. This chain links TRBV7-9 with TRBJ2-1; no clear D gene. There are 13 residues in the CDR3. Germline CDR1 reads SEHNR; CDR2 reads FQNEAQ (reference sequence). The CDR3 nucleotides read TGTGCCCGCAGAAAACCGGGCGTCCATGAGCAGTTCTTC. It specifies CARRKPGVHEQFF.

This clonotype turned up a few times. The V and J genes are TRBV7-9 and TRBJ2-7; 7 nucleotides match TRBD1. V was pared by 5 bases and J by 3 bases, with 16 bases of the junction left unmatched. Germline V lookup: CDR1 SEHNR, CDR2 FQNEAQ (reference sequence). The CDR3 loop spans 17 amino acids. CDR3 protein: CASSTELSMTGNYEQYF. CDR3 nucleotides: TGTGCCAGCAGCACCGAGCTCTCAATGACAGGGAACTACGAGCAGTACTTC. The complete variable domain, with remaining parts taken from reference TRBV7-9 and TRBJ2-7, reads DTGVSQNPRHKITKRGQNVTFRCDPISEHNRLYWYRQTLGQGPEFLTYFQNEAQLEKSRLLSDRFSAERPKGSFSTLEIQRTEQGDSAMYLCASSTELSMTGNYEQYFGPGTRLTVT.

Many counts were recorded for this clonotype. This chain connects TRBV4-2 to TRBJ1-1; D is undetermined. V lost 7 bases, J lost 2 bases, and 17 bases lay in between. The germline V gene encodes CDR1 LGHNA and CDR2 YNFKEQ. The CDR3 extends over 15 amino acids. In DNA form, the CDR3 reads TGTGCCAGCAACCTAAGGCAGGACCTTAACACTGAAGCTTTCTTT. This codes for CASNLRQDLNTEAFF.

This clonotype was recorded a few times. The J gene is TRBJ1-6, the V gene TRBV28; D may be TRBD1 (5 bases). This CDR3 contains 14 residues. V lost 5 bases and J 7 bases, leaving 12 bases between the germline ends. Germline V CDR1 and CDR2: MDHEN, SYDVKM. The DNA for the CDR3 is TGTGCCAGCAGTGCCCTTTGGGGGAATTCACCCCTCCACTTT. This encodes CASSALWGNSPLHF. Full variable domain (outside the CDR3, taken from reference TRBV28 and TRBJ1-6): DVKVTQSSRYLVKRTGEKVFLECVQDMDHENMFWYRQDPGLGLRLIYFSYDVKMKEKGDIPEGYSVSREKKERFSLILESASTNQTSMYLCASSALWGNSPLHFGNGTRLTVT.

This clonotype was picked up many times. V and J are TRBV20-1 and TRBJ2-3; D ambiguous. Germline-derived CDR1 and CDR2 are DFQATT and SNEGSKA (reference sequence). The CDR3 spans 11 residues. V shed 6 bases and J shed 5 bases, with 9 bases lying between them. CDR3 region: CSALPQDTQYF. CDR3 coding DNA: TGCAGTGCCCTACCCCAAGATACGCAGTATTTT.

The sample holds many counts of this clonotype. The chain links TRBV12-3 or TRBV12-4 to TRBJ1-2, with D possibly TRBD1 on 6 matching bases. This CDR3 region has 11 residues. The V end lost 7 bases, the J end lost 8 bases, and 11 bases lay between the germline ends. The CDR3 nucleotides are TGTGCCAGCAATTGGGGGCTCGGCTACACCTTC. This gives the protein CASNWGLGYTF.

There are many counts of this clonotype. This chain joins TRBV15 and TRBJ1-5; the D is unclear. V was pared by 3 bases and J by 3 bases, with 9 bases between. This CDR3 has 14 residues. Germline CDR1 reads LNHNV; CDR2 reads YYDKDF (reference sequence). The CDR3 nucleotides are TGTGCCACCAGCAGTCACCGGGACAATCAGCCCCAGCATTTT. Protein product: CATSSHRDNQPQHF.